Described below is a single T cell receptor beta chain sequence and its context. Method: immunoSEQ multiplex PCR; TCRdb's copy keeps in-frame clones and lacks some. The sample carries 130,000 to 150,000 clones, 80% to 95% recorded once. Deletions cut 7 bases from V and 2 bases from J, with 18 bases between. The CDR3 is 16 amino acids. Germline V gene sequence: CDR1 SGHAT, CDR2 FQNNGV. This entry belongs to a study of T cell responses to AZD1222 COVID-19 vaccine. The source of this sequence is an adult in good health. J is TRBJ1-3 and V is TRBV11-2; D call uncertain. This material consisted of peripheral blood, taken on day 0 of MenACWY control vaccination. The CDR3 DNA is TGTGCCAGCACCCAAGGAAGGAAGGTTCCTGGAAACACCATATATTTT. Amino acids: CASTQGRKVPGNTIYF.